The entry below describes one T cell receptor (beta chain). The junction shows a germline mismatch at one end, possibly a read error. Germline loops: CDR1 SQVTM, CDR2 ANQGSEA. This CDR3 is built from 14 residues. These data originate in a study of blood T cell repertoires in COVID-19. Study background: The United States, Italy and Spain were the sources of the acute and convalescent COVID-19 samples. PBMCs, B-cell-depleted T cells, or T cells were the source of the cDNA or gDNA that made up the material.

In the authors' methods: Estimated nucleated cell counts came from reference gene primer amplification. Using immunoSEQ multiplex PCR, the repertoire was profiled, and TCRdb retains in-frame clones only, with some absent. The DNA was the basis for D and trimming; V, J and clone size are from that table. The table shows 150,000 to 200,000 clones, with 85% to 90% occurring only once. The J gene is TRBJ1-1, the V gene TRBV29-1, with D tentatively TRBD1 (5 bases). The sequence came from a human donor in a cohort sampled during active COVID-19. Sequencing was performed on peripheral blood. CDR3 sequence (DNA): TGCAGCGTTGAAGCCCGGCCAGGGAACACTGAAGTTTTCTTT. It translates to CSVEARPGNTEVFF.